The entry that follows covers one TCR beta chain sequence. The antigen is not known. The V gene lost 4 bases and the J gene lost 1 base, with 14 bases spanning the gap. The CDR3 is made up of 16 amino acids. The germline V gene has CDR1 MGHRA and CDR2 YSYEKL. Produced via immunoSEQ multiplex PCR; TCRdb's table is partial and in-frame only. The sample lists hundreds of thousands of clones, around four fifths occurring once. The data were taken from a study of cytomegalovirus exposure and HLA in healthy donors. Study-wide points: The majority of TCR sequences were rare, yet some public TCRs appeared in many donors. Diagnosis of cytomegalovirus status made by the classifier reportedly showed high specificity and sensitivity. Cytomegalovirus association was listed for 150 or so TCR beta chains. A few chains linked to CMV were shown in vitro to be specific for CMV antigens.

The origin of this receptor is a young woman in good health and CMV-seronegative. The material sequenced was PBMCs. The chain carries TRBV4-1 and TRBJ1-5; possibly TRBD1 for D (5 bases). The CDR3 is CASSPTEAGSNQPQHF. The CDR3, as DNA: TGCGCCAGCAGCCCAACTGAGGCAGGGAGCAATCAGCCCCAGCATTTT.